This entry features one T cell receptor beta chain sequence. V shed 8 bases and J 6 bases; nucleotides not matched to a gene: 19. The CDR3 spans 17 residues. Germline V gene lookup returns CDR1 LNHDA and CDR2 SQIVND (reference sequence). These data originate in a study of blood T cell repertoires in COVID-19. Study in general: Italy, Spain and the United States were the sources of the convalescent and acute COVID-19 samples.

This study enrolled people aged roughly 18 to 100 from approximately 25 US geographic areas. Assignments of participants to cohorts depended upon their own reported clinical history. Per the original data handling: Estimation of nucleated cell counts was performed using reference gene primer amplification. Data came from immunoSEQ multiplex PCR; TCRdb stores just in-frame clones and leaves some out. V and J calls and clone size come straight from that table; D and trimming were deduced from the DNA. The data show nearly 350,000 clones, about 90% seen once. This sequence joins TRBV19 and TRBJ1-1, with 9 nucleotides matching TRBD1. What was sequenced was PBMCs or T cells enriched from blood (not recorded which). The TCR was taken from a young woman who had recovered from COVID-19. The CDR3 DNA is TGTGCCAGTCAGCCTATCGGGACAGGGAAGGTGAGCGCTGAAGCTTTCTTT. It translates to CASQPIGTGKVSAEAFF.